This TCR beta chain emerged from a study of follicular helper T cells after annual influenza vaccination. Across the whole study: After each seasonal flu vaccination, blood came on days 0, 7 and 28. The study, taken as a whole, reports: Successive annual vaccinations recalled a recurrent oligoclonal ICOS+CD38+ cTfh response with influenza-specific clonotypes. ICOS+CD38+ cTfh clonality tracked population frequency, and its change tracked circulating plasmablast change.

Assay: immunoSEQ multiplex PCR; the TCRdb copy retains only in-frame clones and omits some. The table lists approximately 11,000 clones, roughly 80% of them singletons, with approximately 1% in the top ten. To note about this clone: The antigen remains undetermined.

The TCR comes from an adult who received the influenza vaccine. The sequences come from CXCR5- memory CD4+ T cells sorted from blood, collected 6 weeks after influenza vaccination.

CDR3 nucleotide sequence: TGTGCCAGCAGACGACAGGGGGCCCCTGAAGCTTTCTTT. Protein: CASRRQGAPEAFF. This chain joins TRBV6-5 and TRBJ1-1, with 10 bases matching TRBD1. CDR3 length: 13 amino acids. Looked up from germline, CDR1 is MNHEY and CDR2 is SVGAGI. J gave up 6 bases and V 6 bases, and 4 bases lay outside the gene matches.